The present T cell receptor beta chain was sequenced within a study of blood T cell repertoires in COVID-19. Study in general: Samples came from the United States, Italy and Spain, spanning acute and convalescent COVID-19. PBMCs, B-cell-depleted T cells, or T cells were the source of the cDNA or gDNA that made up the material.

Original processing notes: How many nucleated cells were present was estimated from reference gene primer amplification. The table came from immunoSEQ multiplex PCR; TCRdb's copy has only in-frame clones and leaves some out. That table supplies the V and J calls and clone size; D and trimming were determined from the DNA. The sample records about 140,000 clones, around 83% being singletons. Germline trimming cut 4 bases from V and 3 bases from J; bases unmatched to any gene: 2. Per the germline V gene, CDR1 is ENHRY and CDR2 is SYGVKD. The CDR3 totals 14 residues. The sample taken for sequencing was peripheral blood. The sequence was obtained from a woman aged 55 to 70 with acute or convalescent COVID-19. This chain joins TRBV10-3 and TRBJ1-2, with 10 positions matching TRBD1. CDR3 coding DNA: TGTGCCATCAGTGGACAGGGGGCTGACTATGGCTACACCTTC. It encodes CAISGQGADYGYTF.